This record concerns one T cell receptor beta chain sequence. The antigen is unknown. V lost 5 bases to trimming and J lost 5 bases; unmatched junction nucleotides: 6. The germline gives CDR1 ENHRY, CDR2 SYGVKD. There are 15 residues in the CDR3. Among the donors, all were healthy bone marrow donors. This sample is part of a study of cytomegalovirus exposure and HLA in healthy donors. PCR employed 60 Vbeta and 13 Jbeta primers. Generated by immunoSEQ multiplex PCR, the TCRdb table keeps only in-frame clones and is missing some. The top ten clones hold about 8% of a sample with some 67,000 clones, roughly 75% of them seen once. Study results and caveats: Later analysis placed DRB1 highest and HLA-C lowest in TCR association rates, which differed by HLA locus. After further analysis at a later stage, 16,951 TCR beta sequences were associated with HLA alleles at 0.05 false discovery rate. When analyzed later, a missense DCLRE1C variant was found to be linked to TCR beta V- and J-gene trimming.

The sequence came from a man in his fifties or sixties in good health and CMV-seropositive. The genes are TRBV10-3 and TRBJ1-6; the match to TRBD1 covers 7 bases. The sample was PBMCs. CDR3 residues: CAISRTGQNNSPLHF. In DNA form, the CDR3 reads TGTGCCATCAGTCGAACGGGACAGAATAATTCACCCCTCCACTTT.